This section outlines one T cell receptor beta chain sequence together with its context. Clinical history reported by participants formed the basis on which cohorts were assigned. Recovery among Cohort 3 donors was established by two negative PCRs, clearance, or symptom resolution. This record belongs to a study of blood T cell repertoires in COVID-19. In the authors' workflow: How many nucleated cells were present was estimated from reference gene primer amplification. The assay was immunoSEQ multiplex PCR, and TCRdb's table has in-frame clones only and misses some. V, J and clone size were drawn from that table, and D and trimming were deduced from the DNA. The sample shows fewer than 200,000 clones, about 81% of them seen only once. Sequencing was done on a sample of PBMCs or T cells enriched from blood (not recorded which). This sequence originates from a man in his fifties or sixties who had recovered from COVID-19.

The CDR3 DNA sequence: TGTGCCAGCAGCCGACAGTTAGCTAACTATGGCTACACCTTC. It yields the protein CASSRQLANYGYTF. V gene TRBV3-1 (or the pseudogene TRBV3-2) combines with J gene TRBJ1-2; a weak D match, TRBD1 (5 bases). CDR3 length: 14 residues. V dropped 4 bases and J dropped 0 bases, with 9 bases sitting between them. The germline CDR1 and CDR2 sequences are LGHDT and YNNKEL (reference sequence).